The clone carrying this T cell receptor beta chain was found many times. Its antigen is not known. The data are from a study of blood T cells in healthy people across ages. Study outcomes and limitations: Possibly confounding the expanded clonotype changes was the fact that donor CMV status was unknown.

V gave up 4 bases and J gave up 4 bases, with 14 bases separating them. The CDR3 is made up of 14 amino acids. Germline CDR1 is SGHDT and CDR2 is YYEEEE. A sample-barcoded 5' primer and a J-beta primer mix were used in a second PCR of roughly 6 to 11 cycles. Samples each returned at least 2.5 million CDR3-containing paired-end reads. Each CDR3 protein is one row after TCRdb ran MiXCR on the 5' RACE reads. The sample records about 700,000 distinct CDR3 sequences, approximately 30% being singletons. The chain recombines TRBV5-6 with TRBJ1-2, with a tentative D call TRBD1 (5 bases). This TCR came from a woman older than 75 in good health. Sequenced material: blood. The CDR3 is CASSRDRRVYGYTF. CDR3 sequence (DNA): TGTGCCAGCAGCCGGGACCGCAGGGTCTATGGCTACACCTTC.